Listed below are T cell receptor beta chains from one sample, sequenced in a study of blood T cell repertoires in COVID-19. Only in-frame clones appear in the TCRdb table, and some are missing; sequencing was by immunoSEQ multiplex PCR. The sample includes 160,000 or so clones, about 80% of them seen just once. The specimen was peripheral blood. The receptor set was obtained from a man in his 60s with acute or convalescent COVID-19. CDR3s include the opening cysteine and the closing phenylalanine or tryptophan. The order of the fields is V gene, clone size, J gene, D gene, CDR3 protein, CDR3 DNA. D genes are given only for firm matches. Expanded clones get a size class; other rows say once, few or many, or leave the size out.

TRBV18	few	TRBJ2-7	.	CASSPVEPYEQYF	TGTGCCAGCTCACCCGTAGAGCCCTACGAGCAGTACTTC
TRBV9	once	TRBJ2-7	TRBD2	CASSALAGSTYEQYF	TGTGCCAGCAGCGCGTTAGCGGGGAGCACCTACGAGCAGTACTTC
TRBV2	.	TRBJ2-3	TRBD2	CASRATSAADTQYF	TGTGCCAGCAGGGCGACTAGCGCAGCAGATACGCAGTATTTT
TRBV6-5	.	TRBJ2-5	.	CASTSDTLRWETQYF	TGTGCCAGCACTAGCGACACTCTCCGGTGGGAGACCCAGTACTTC
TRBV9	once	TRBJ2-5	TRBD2	CASSVGATSGGQETQYF	TGTGCCAGCAGCGTAGGGGCAACTAGCGGGGGCCAAGAGACCCAGTACTTC
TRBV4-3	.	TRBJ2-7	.	CASSQDRAGPRSYEQYF	TGCGCCAGCAGCCAAGATCGGGCGGGGCCCCGGTCCTACGAGCAGTACTTC
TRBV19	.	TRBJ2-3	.	CASSRLSVDTQYF	TGTGCCAGTAGTCGATTAAGCGTGGATACGCAGTATTTT
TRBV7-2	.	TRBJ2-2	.	CASSLGTNTGELFF	TGTGCCAGCAGCTTGGGGACTAACACCGGGGAGCTGTTTTTT
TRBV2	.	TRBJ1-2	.	CASKKDSSYGYTF	TGTGCCAGCAAGAAGGACAGTAGCTATGGCTACACCTTC
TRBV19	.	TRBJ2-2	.	CASSWTDLNTGELFF	TGTGCCAGTAGTTGGACAGACTTGAACACCGGGGAGCTGTTTTTT
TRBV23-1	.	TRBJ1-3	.	CASAICLTGRFSGNTIYF	TGCGCCAGCGCTATATGTTTAACAGGTCGTTTCTCTGGAAACACCATATATTTT
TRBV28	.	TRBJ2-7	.	CASSSLWVGASYEQYF	TGTGCCAGCAGTTCACTTTGGGTGGGGGCCTCCTACGAGCAGTACTTC
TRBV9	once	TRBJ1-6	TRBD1	CASSPTTGSPLHF	TGTGCCAGCAGCCCGACGACAGGGTCACCCCTCCACTTT
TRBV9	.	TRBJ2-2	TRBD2	CASSVRTSGPTGELFF	TGTGCCAGCAGCGTTAGGACTAGCGGACCCACCGGGGAGCTGTTTTTT